This T cell receptor (beta chain) stems from a study of CD8 T cells in Susac syndrome. Study context: Patients with Susac syndrome were therapy-naive, on corticosteroids, or on intravenous immunoglobulin alone at blood draw.

Reverse transcription of 0.5 to 1 ug RNA was performed with random hexamers. TCRdb analysed the immunoSEQ multiplex PCR reads with MiXCR anew, one entry per CDR3 protein. This sample has 110,000 to 150,000 distinct CDR3 sequences, with nearly 97% found just once. General study findings and limits: CD4+ repertoires of Susac syndrome patients lacked detectable clonal expansion.

Sequencing of TCR beta was performed on blood CD8+ and CD4+ T cells. Both CD4+ and CD8+ T cells were negatively isolated, and TEMRA cells underwent FACS enrichment. V lost 7 bases, J lost 1 base, and 13 bases lay in between. The CDR3 contains 14 residues. The germline V gene encodes CDR1 SQVTM and CDR2 ANQGSEA. Concerning this clonotype: Its antigen is undetermined.

The TCR sequence derives from a human donor with Susac syndrome. What was sequenced was CD4+ T cells from PBMCs. The V call is TRBV29-1, the J call TRBJ2-2; D call uncertain. The CDR3 bases are TGCAGCGCGGCCGAACGAAGGAACACCGGGGAGCTGTTTTTT. Amino acid sequence: CSAAERRNTGELFF.